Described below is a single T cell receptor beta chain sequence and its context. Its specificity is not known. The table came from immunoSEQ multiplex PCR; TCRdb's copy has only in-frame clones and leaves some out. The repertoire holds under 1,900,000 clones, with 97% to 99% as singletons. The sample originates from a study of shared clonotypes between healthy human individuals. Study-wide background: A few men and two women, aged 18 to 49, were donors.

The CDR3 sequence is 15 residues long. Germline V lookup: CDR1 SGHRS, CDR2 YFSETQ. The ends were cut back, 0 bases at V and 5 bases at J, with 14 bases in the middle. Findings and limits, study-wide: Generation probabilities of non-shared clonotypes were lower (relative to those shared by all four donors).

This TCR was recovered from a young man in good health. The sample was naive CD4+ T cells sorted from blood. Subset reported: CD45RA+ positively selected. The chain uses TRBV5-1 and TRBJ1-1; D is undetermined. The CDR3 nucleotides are TGCGCCAGCAGCTTGGCCTCGGTGGGGAAGACTGAAGCTTTCTTT. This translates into CASSLASVGKTEAFF.